This T cell receptor (beta chain) appears in the sequencing data of a study of T cell repertoires in cytomegalovirus infection. Turning to the study itself: An indication of both CMV infection and matching HLA type came from public TCR beta signatures. Study-wide points: There were carriers of CMV plus the relevant HLA, and cumulative public TCR beta family frequency identified them. In two of eight donors, the top clonotype was HLA-C-restricted CMV-specific.

As concerns this clonotype: No antigen is known for it. This CDR3 fails to terminate in the conserved phenylalanine or tryptophan, so it likely reflects a read error.

Via MiXCR, TCRdb re-called the reads, giving one row per CDR3 protein. The profile shows roughly 190,000 distinct CDR3 sequences, approximately 9.7% of them singletons. Trimming cost V 2 bases and J 4 bases, with 8 bases left between them. This CDR3 is built from 13 residues. CDR1 and CDR2 from the germline V gene are SGHVS and FQNEAQ. This receptor was obtained from a human donor in good health (CMV status not recorded). Some clones in this sample may be carry-over from other donors' samples. Sequenced input: PBMCs. V usage is TRBV7-8 and J usage is TRBJ1-1; perhaps TRBD1 as D (5 bases). The CDR3, as DNA: TGTGCCAGCAGCTTAATGGGGGGCACTGAAGCTTTCTTA. Amino acid sequence: CASSLMGGTEAFL.